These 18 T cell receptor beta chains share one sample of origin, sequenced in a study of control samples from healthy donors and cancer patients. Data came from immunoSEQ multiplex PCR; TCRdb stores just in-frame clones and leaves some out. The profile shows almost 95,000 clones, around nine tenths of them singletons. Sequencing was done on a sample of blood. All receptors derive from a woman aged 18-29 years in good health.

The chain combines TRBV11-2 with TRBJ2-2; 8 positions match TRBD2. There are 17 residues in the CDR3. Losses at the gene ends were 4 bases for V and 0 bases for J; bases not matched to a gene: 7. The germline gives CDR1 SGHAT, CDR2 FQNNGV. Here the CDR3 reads CASSSPSGGANTGELFF. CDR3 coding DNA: TGTGCCAGCAGCTCTCCCTCGGGGGGGGCGAACACCGGGGAGCTGTTTTTT.

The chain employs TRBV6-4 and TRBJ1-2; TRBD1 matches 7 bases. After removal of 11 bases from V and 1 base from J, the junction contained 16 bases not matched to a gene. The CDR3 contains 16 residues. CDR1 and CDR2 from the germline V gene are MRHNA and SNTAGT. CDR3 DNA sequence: TGTGCCTATTATGAACCTTCAGGGGGTATTAACTATGGCTACACCTTC. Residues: CAYYEPSGGINYGYTF.

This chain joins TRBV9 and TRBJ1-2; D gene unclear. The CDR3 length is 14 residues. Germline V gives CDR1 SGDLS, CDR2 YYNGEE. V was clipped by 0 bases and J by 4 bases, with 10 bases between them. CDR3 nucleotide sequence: TGTGCCAGCAGCGTAGAAGGCGGACTCTATGGCTACACCTTC. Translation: CASSVEGGLYGYTF.

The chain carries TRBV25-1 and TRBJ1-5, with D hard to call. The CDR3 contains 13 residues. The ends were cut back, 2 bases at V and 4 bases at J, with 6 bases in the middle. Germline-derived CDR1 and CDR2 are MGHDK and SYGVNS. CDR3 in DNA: TGTGCCAGCAGTGAAGGTGGAAATCAGCCCCAGCATTTT. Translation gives CASSEGGNQPQHF.

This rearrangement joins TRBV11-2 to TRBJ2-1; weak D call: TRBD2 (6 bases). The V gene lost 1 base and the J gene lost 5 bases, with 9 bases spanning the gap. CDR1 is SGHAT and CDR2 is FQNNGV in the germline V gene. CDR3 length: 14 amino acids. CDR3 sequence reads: CASSLGTIHNEQFF. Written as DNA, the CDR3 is TGTGCCAGCAGCTTAGGGACTATTCACAATGAGCAGTTCTTC.

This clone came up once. DNA of the CDR3: TGTGCCAGCAGCTTGGGGGGGACCTACGAGCAGTACTTC. Protein sequence: CASSLGGTYEQYF. The V and J genes are TRBV7-9 and TRBJ2-7; 7 positions agree with TRBD2. The CDR3 runs 13 residues. Trimming at V came to 3 bases and at J to 2 bases, leaving 1 base not matched to a gene. CDR1 and CDR2 from the germline V gene are SEHNR and FQNEAQ (reference sequence).

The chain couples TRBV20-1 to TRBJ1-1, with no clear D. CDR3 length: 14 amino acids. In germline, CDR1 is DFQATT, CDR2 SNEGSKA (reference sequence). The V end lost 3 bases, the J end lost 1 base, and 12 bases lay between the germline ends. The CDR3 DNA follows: TGCAGTGCTAGTTGGGCGGTACAGAACACTGAAGCTTTCTTT. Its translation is CSASWAVQNTEAFF.

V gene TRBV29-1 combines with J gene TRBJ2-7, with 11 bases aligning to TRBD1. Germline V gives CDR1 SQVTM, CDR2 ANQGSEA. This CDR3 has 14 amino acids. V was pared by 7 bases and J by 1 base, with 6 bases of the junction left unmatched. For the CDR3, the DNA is TGCAGCGGAACCGGGACAGGGGGGTCCTACGAGCAGTACTTC. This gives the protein CSGTGTGGSYEQYF.

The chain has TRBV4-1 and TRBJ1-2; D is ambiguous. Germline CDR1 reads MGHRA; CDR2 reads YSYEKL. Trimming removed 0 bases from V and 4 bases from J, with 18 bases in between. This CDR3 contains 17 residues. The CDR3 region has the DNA TGCGCCAGCAGCCAAGATCAGGCCCCTGCCAGGAGCTATGGCTACACCTTC. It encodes CASSQDQAPARSYGYTF.

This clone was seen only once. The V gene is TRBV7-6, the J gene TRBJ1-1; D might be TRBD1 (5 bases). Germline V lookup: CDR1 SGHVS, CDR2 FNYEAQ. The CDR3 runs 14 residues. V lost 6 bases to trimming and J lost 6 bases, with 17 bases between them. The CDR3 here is CASSLGGGRPEAFF. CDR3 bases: TGTGCCAGCAGTCTCGGGGGAGGGCGACCTGAAGCTTTCTTT.

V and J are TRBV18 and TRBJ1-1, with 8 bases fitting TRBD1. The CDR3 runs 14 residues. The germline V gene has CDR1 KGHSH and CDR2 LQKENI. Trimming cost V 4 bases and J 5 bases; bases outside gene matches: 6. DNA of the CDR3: TGTGCCAGCTCACTGGACAGGGACGGGACTGAAGCTTTCTTT. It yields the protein CASSLDRDGTEAFF.

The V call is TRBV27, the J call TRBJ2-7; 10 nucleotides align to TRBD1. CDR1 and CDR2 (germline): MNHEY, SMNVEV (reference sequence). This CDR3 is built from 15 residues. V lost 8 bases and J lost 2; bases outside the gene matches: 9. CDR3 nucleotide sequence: TGTGCCAGCGGCCTTCCGGGACAGGGGACCTACGAGCAGTACTTC. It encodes CASGLPGQGTYEQYF.

This CDR3 is CASSLGSSGVVEQFF. DNA for the CDR3: TGCGCCAGCAGCTTGGGTTCTAGCGGGGTGGTTGAGCAGTTCTTC. The V gene is TRBV5-1, the J gene TRBJ2-1; 9 bases align to TRBD2. Per the germline V gene, CDR1 is SGHRS and CDR2 is YFSETQ. J lost 9 bases, V lost 0 bases, and 7 bases had no gene match. The CDR3 length is 15 residues.

In DNA, the CDR3 is TGTGCCACCAGTGATTTGTGCACGGAACAGGGAGAGGGCACTGAAGCTTTCTTT. Translating it yields CATSDLCTEQGEGTEAFF. The gene calls are TRBV24-1 and TRBJ1-1, with TRBD1 as a possible D gene (6 bases). Trimming stripped 0 bases from V and 4 bases from J, with 20 bases between. The germline CDR1 and CDR2 sequences are KGHDR and SFDVKD. This CDR3 contains 18 residues.

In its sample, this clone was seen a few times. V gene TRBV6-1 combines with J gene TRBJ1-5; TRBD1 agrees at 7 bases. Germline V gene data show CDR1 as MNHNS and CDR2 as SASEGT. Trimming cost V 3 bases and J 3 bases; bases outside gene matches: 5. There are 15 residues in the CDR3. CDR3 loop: CASSETGLLNQPQHF. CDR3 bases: TGTGCCAGCAGTGAGACAGGGCTGCTCAATCAGCCCCAGCATTTT.

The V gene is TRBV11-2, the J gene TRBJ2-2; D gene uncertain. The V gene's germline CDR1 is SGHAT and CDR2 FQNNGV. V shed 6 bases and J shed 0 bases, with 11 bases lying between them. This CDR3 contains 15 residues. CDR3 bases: TGTGCCAGCAGTTCCCGGAGTCCGAACACCGGGGAGCTGTTTTTT. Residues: CASSSRSPNTGELFF.

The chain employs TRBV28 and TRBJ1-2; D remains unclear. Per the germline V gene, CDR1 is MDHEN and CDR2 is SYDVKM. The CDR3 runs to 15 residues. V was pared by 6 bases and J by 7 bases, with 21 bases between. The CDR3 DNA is TGTGCCAGCAGCTACTCCTCCGCAGCCCAGACTGGCTACACCTTC. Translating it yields CASSYSSAAQTGYTF.

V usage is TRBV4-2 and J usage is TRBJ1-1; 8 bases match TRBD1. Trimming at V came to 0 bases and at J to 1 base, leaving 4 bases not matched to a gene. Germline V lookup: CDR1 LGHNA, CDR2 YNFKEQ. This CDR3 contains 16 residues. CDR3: CASSQDWGTGNTEAFF. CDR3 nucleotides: TGTGCCAGCAGCCAAGATTGGGGGACAGGGAACACTGAAGCTTTCTTT.